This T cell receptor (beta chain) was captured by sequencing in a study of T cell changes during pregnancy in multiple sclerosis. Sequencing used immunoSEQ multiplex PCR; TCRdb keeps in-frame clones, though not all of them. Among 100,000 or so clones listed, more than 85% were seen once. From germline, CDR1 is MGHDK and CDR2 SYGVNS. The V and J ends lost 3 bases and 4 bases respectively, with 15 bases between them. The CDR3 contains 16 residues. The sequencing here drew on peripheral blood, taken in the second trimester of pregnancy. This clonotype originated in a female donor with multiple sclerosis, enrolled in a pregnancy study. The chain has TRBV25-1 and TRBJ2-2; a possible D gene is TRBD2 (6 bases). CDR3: CASSELGSGFTGELFF. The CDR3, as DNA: TGTGCCAGCAGTGAGCTCGGGAGCGGGTTCACCGGGGAGCTGTTTTTT.